This T cell receptor beta chain originates from a study of CD8 T cells in Susac syndrome (dated by TCRdb to the late 2010s). Turning to the overall study: Of the Susac syndrome patients who were sequenced, six had clinically active disease and roughly 8 were in clinical remission. At blood withdrawal, Susac syndrome patients were therapy-naive, treated with corticosteroids (with IVIg additionally given to some), or treated with IVIg alone. Whether CD8+ T cell activation and differentiation in Susac syndrome was antigen driven was tested using repertoire sequencing.

Peripheral blood CD8+ and CD4+ T cells from healthy donors, Susac syndrome patients and multiple sclerosis patients were profiled by high-throughput TCR beta sequencing. The Susac syndrome patients fulfilled recently defined diagnostic criteria for definite or probable disease. CD8+ TEMRA cells were enriched by FACS, while bulk CD8+ and CD4+ T cells were purified by magnetic negative isolation. Blood was collected in EDTA tubes and processed within 24 hours, with PBMCs isolated through density gradient centrifugation. PBMCs intended for TCR sequencing were cryopreserved in liquid nitrogen and were subsequently thawed in a 37 degrees C water bath. A purity of at least 90% was achieved for sorted or isolated CD4+, CD8+ and CD8+ TEMRA cells. Study-wide conclusions, independent of this receptor: The CD4+ T cell repertoire of patients with Susac syndrome showed no detectable clonal expansion. The study acknowledged that relatively few individuals were included in the TCR sequencing and HLA analysis.

RNA was extracted using the RNeasy kit, and roughly 0.5 to 1 ug of the RNA was reverse transcribed with random hexamers. The immunoSEQ multiplex PCR assay, which covers 54 Vbeta and 13 Jbeta segments, was used to amplify TCR beta CDR3 regions. PCR amplification bias was corrected by using a synthetic template baseline for primer optimization and computational correction. The paper's processing steps were these. Reads were assigned to V, D and J genes according to IMGT and analyzed in immunoSEQ Analyzer, with only productive sequences retained. Clonality was computed as one minus Shannon entropy normalized by log2 of the number of productive unique sequences. Public and private clones were assessed among the 100 most prevalent clones of each patient and control. A clone was defined as Susac-specific if it was absent from the healthy and MS cohorts, from 950 to 1,300 published viral clones and from other ImmuneACCESS disease sequences. TCRdb applied fastp at Q25 and MiXCR to the public reads, then kept only in-frame beta chains. Entries that share a CDR3 protein sequence are merged under the most common genes and DNA. The V and J calls here are based on TCRdb, not the publication. The sample data list some 170,000 distinct CDR3 sequences, and around 94% of these were observed just once. The ten largest clones add up to around 0.094% of the sample.

As concerns this clonotype: The clone's antigen remains unknown. Base quality data are lacking; no much larger clone is found one base away.

The sample was CD4+ T cells from PBMCs. The source of this sequence is a human donor with Susac syndrome.

The base sequence is TGTGCCAGCAGCTTATATCCGGCCCTAGGCACTGAAGCTTTCTTT. Translation gives CASSLYPALGTEAFF. This chain is built from TRBV5-5 and TRBJ1-1, with the D gene call left open. V loses 2 bases, J loses 4 bases, and the germline ends lie 15 bases apart. From a lookup of the germline V gene (reference sequence), CDR1 and CDR2 are SGHKS and YYEKEE. The CDR3 spans 15 residues, from the cysteine through the phenylalanine. Solely the CDR3 DNA is kept, with 45 bases framed from the first base.